The following is a TCR beta chain sequence with its context. Its antigen is unidentified. Relative to the germline gene, one junction end is altered; a read error may explain this. This sample was taken from a study of cytomegalovirus exposure and HLA in healthy donors. Study findings and constraints: Differences between HLA loci emerged in a later analysis of TCR association rates, with DRB1 most and HLA-C fewest. A later analysis, which compared TCR beta chains of equal frequency, found the HLA-associated ones more clonally expanded. Analysis performed later found 16,000 or so TCR beta sequences associated with HLA alleles at 0.05 false discovery rate. An analysis done earlier found most TCR beta V segments productive about 87% or about 30% of the time.

The CDR3 has 12 residues. The V gene's germline CDR1 is SGHRS and CDR2 YFSETQ. 13 Jbeta primers and 60 Vbeta primers were used for the PCR. Data came from immunoSEQ multiplex PCR; TCRdb stores just in-frame clones and leaves some out. The table includes some 110,000 clones, over 70% detected once. The chain links TRBV5-1 to TRBJ1-1; D gene ambiguous. Input material: PBMCs. The origin of this receptor is a man aged 35 to 55 in good health and CMV-seronegative. CDR3 DNA sequence: TGTGCCAGCAGCCAGATGAACACTGAAGCTTTCTTT. Translation: CASSQMNTEAFF.